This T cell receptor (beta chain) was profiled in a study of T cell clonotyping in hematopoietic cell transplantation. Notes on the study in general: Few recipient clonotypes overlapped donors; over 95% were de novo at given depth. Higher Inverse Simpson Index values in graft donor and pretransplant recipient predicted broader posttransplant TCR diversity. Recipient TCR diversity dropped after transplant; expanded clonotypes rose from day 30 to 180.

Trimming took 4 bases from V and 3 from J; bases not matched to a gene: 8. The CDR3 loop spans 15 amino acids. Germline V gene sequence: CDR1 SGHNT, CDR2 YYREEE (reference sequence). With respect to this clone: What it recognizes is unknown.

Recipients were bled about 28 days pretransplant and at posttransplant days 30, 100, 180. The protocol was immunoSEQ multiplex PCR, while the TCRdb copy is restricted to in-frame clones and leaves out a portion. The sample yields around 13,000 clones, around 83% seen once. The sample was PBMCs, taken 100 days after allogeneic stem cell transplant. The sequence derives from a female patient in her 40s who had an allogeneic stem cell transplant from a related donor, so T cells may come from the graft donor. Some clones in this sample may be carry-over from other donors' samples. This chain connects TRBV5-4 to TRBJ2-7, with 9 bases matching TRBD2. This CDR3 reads CASSVGTSINYEQYF. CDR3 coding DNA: TGTGCCAGCAGCGTCGGGACTAGCATTAACTACGAGCAGTACTTC.